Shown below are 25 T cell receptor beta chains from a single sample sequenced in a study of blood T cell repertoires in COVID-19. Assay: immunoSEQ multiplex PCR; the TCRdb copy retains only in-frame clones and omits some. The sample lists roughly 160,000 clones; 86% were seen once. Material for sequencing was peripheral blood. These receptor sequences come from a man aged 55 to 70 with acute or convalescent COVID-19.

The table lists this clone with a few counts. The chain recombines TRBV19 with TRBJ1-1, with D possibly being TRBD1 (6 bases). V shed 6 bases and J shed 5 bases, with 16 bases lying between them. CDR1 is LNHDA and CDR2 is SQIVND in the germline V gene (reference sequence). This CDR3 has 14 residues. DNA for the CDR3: TGTGCCAGTAGGCCTATACAGGGATGGACTGAAGCTTTCTTT. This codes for CASRPIQGWTEAFF.

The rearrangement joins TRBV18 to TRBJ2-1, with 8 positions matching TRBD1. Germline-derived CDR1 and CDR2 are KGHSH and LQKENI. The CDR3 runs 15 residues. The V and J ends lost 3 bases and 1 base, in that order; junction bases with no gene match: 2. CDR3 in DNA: TGTGCCAGCTCACCTCGACAGGGGTCCTACAATGAGCAGTTCTTC. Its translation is CASSPRQGSYNEQFF.

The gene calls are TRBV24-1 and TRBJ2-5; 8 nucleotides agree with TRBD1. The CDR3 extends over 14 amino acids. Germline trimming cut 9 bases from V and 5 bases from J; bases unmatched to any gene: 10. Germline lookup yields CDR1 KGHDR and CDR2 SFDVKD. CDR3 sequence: CATPRTGKGETQYF. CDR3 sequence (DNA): TGTGCCACCCCCAGGACAGGGAAGGGGGAGACCCAGTACTTC.

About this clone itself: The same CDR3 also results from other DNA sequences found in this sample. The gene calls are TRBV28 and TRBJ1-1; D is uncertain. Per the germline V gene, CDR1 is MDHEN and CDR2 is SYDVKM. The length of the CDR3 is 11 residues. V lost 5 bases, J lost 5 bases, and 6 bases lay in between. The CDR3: CASSLRTEAFF. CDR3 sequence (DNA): TGTGCCAGCAGTCTCCGGACTGAAGCTTTCTTT.

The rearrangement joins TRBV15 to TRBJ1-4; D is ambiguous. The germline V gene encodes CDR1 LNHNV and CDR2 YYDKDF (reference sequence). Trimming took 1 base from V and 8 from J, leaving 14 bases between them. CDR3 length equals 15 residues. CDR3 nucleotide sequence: TGTGCCACCAGCAGAGGCGGAGTGGAGAACGAAAAACTGTTTTTT. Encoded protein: CATSRGGVENEKLFF. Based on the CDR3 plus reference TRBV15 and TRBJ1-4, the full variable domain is DAMVIQNPRYQVTQFGKPVTLSCSQTLNHNVMYWYQQKSSQAPKLLFHYYDKDFNNEADTPDNFQSRRPNTSFCFLDIRSPGLGDTAMYLCATSRGGVENEKLFFGSGTQLSVL.

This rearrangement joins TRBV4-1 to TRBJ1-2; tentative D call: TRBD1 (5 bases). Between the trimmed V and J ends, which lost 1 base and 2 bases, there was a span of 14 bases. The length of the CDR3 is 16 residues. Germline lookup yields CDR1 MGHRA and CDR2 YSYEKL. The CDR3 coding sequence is TGCGCCAGCAGCCAAGGTGTTGGCAGGGCCAACTATGGCTACACCTTC. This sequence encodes CASSQGVGRANYGYTF.

The CDR3 sequence: CSVASYSYEQYF. As DNA, the CDR3 is TGCAGCGTTGCCTCTTACTCCTACGAGCAGTACTTC. This chain uses TRBV29-1 with TRBJ2-7; D is unclear. The CDR3 totals 12 residues. Germline CDR1 reads SQVTM; CDR2 reads ANQGSEA. V was trimmed by 4 bases and J by 0 bases, leaving 7 bases between them.

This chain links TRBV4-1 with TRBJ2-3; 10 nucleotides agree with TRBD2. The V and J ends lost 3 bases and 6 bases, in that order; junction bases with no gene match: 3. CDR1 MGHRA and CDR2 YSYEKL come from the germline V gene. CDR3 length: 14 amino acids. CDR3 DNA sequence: TGCGCCAGCAGCCAGAGCGGGAGGGCGGATACGCAGTATTTT. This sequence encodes CASSQSGRADTQYF.

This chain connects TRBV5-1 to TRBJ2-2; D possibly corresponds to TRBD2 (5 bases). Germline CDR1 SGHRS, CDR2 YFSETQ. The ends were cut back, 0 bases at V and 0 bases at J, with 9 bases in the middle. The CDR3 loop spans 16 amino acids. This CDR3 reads CASSLVRGPNTGELFF. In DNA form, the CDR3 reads TGCGCCAGCAGCTTGGTTCGAGGGCCGAACACCGGGGAGCTGTTTTTT.

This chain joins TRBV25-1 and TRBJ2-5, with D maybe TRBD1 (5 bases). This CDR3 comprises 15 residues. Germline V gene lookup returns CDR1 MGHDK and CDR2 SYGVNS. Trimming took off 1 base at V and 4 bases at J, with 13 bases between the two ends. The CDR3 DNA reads TGTGCCAGCAGTGAATCCAACAGGTGGGGAGAGACCCAGTACTTC. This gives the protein CASSESNRWGETQYF.

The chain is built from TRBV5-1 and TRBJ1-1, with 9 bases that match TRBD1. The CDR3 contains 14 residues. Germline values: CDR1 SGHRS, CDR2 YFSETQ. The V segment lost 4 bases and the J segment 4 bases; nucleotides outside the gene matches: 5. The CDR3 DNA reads TGCGCCAGCAGCCGGACAGGGGAGGCCACTGAAGCTTTCTTT. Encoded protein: CASSRTGEATEAFF.

The CDR3 DNA is TGTGCCAGCAGCAAAGCAGGAGGGGGCCCATATCCCTTC. Translating it yields CASSKAGGGPYPF. The chain joins TRBV21-1 to TRBJ1-2; TRBD1 is the table's D call, not checked against the DNA. TRBV21-1 is a listed pseudogene. CDR3 length: 13 residues.

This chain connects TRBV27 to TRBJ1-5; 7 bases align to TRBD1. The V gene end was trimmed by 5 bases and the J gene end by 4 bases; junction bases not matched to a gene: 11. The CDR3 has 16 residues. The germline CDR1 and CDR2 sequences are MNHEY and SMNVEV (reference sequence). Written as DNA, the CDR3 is TGTGCCAGCAGTAGTTCAGCAGCGACAGGGAATCAGCCCCAGCATTTT. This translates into CASSSSAATGNQPQHF.

The CDR3 is CASSPVGLAVPNEQFF. Written as DNA, the CDR3 is TGTGCCAGCAGCCCTGTAGGGCTAGCGGTTCCCAATGAGCAGTTCTTC. The chain uses TRBV7-7 and TRBJ2-1; 7 nucleotides match TRBD2. The CDR3 extends over 16 amino acids. The V and J ends lost 5 bases and 6 bases, in that order; junction bases with no gene match: 13. Per the germline V gene, CDR1 is SSHAT and CDR2 is FNYEAQ (reference sequence).

CDR3 in DNA: TGTGCCAGCAGTGATGCTAGCGTAATCGGGGAGCTGTTTTTT. Protein product: CASSDASVIGELFF. This rearrangement joins TRBV6-1 to TRBJ2-2; perhaps TRBD2 as D (6 bases). CDR3 length: 14 residues. Per germline, CDR1 MNHNS and CDR2 SASEGT. Trimming took 3 bases from V and 7 from J, leaving 12 bases between them.

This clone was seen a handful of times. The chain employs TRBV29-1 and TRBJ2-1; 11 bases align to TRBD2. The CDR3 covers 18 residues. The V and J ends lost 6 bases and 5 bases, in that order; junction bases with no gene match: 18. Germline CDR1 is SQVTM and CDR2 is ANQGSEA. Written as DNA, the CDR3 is TGCAGCGTCTACGGGACTAGCGGAGAAGGAGTAAGGGACAATGAGCAGTTCTTC. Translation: CSVYGTSGEGVRDNEQFF.

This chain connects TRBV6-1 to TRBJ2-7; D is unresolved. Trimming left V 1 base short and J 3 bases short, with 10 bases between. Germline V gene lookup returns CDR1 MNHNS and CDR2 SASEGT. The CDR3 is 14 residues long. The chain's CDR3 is CASSEGVARYEQYF. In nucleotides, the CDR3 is TGTGCCAGCAGTGAAGGGGTAGCCCGCTACGAGCAGTACTTC.

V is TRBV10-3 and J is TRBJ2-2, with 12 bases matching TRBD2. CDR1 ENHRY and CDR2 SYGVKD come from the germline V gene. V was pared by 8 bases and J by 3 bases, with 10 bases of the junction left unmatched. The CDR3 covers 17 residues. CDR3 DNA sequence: TGTGCCATCCAAGCTAGCGGGAGGGCCGGGTACACCGGGGAGCTGTTTTTT. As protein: CAIQASGRAGYTGELFF.

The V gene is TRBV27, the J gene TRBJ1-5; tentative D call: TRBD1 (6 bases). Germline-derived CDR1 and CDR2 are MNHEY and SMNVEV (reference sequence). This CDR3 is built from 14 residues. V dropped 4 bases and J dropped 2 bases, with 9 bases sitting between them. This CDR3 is CASSSRQGNQPQHF. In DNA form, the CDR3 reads TGTGCCAGCAGTTCCCGACAGGGCAATCAGCCCCAGCATTTT.

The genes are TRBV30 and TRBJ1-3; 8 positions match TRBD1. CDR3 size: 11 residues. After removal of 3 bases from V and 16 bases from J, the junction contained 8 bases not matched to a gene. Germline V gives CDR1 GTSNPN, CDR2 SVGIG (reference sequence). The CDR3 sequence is CAWRNSGGAYF. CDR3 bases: TGTGCCTGGAGGAACTCAGGGGGCGCGTATTTT. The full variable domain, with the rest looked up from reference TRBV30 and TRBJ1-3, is SQTIHQWPATLVQPVGSPLSLECTVEGTSNPNLYWYRQAAGRGLQLLFYSVGIGQISSEVPQNLSASRPQDRQFILSSKKLLLSDSGFYLCAWRNSGGAYFGEGSWLTVV.

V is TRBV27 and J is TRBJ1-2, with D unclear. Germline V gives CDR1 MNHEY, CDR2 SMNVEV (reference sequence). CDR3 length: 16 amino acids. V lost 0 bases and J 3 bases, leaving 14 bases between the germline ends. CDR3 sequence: CASSLSGPGSDYGYTF. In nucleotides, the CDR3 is TGTGCCAGCAGTTTATCGGGTCCGGGGAGCGACTATGGCTACACCTTC.

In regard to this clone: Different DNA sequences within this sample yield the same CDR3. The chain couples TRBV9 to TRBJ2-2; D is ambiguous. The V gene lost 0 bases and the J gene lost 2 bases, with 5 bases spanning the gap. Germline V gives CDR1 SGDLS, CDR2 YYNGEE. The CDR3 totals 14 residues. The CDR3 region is CASSVGGNTGELFF. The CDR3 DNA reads TGTGCCAGCAGCGTAGGCGGAAACACCGGGGAGCTGTTTTTT.

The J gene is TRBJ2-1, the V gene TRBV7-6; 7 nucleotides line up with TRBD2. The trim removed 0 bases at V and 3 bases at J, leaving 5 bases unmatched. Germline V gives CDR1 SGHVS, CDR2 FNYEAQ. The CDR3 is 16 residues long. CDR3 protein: CASSLAPSGSYNEQFF. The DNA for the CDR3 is TGTGCCAGCAGCTTAGCCCCTAGCGGAAGCTACAATGAGCAGTTCTTC.

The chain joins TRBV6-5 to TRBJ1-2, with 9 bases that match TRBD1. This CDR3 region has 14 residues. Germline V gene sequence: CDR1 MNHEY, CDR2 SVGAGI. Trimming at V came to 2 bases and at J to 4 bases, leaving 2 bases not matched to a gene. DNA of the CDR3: TGTGCCAGCAGTTACGGGACAGGGACCTATGGCTACACCTTC. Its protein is CASSYGTGTYGYTF.

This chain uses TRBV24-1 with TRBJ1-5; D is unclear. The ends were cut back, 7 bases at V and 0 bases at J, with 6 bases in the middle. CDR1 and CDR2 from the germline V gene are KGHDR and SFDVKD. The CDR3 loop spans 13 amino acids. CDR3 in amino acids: CATSRYSNQPQHF. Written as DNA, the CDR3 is TGTGCCACCAGCCGTTATAGCAATCAGCCCCAGCATTTT.